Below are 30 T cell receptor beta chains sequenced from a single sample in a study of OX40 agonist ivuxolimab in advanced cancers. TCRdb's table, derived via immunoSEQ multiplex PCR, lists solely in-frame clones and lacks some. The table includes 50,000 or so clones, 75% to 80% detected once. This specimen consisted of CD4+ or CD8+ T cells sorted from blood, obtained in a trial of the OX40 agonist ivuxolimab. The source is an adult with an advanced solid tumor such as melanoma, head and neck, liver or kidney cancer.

As DNA, the CDR3 is TGTGCCAGCTCACCGCAGACAGACACAGATACGCAGTATTTT. Amino acid sequence: CASSPQTDTDTQYF. The genes are TRBV18 and TRBJ2-3, with D perhaps matching TRBD1 (5 bases). This CDR3 region has 14 residues. Germline V gives CDR1 KGHSH, CDR2 LQKENI. The ends were cut back, 3 bases at V and 2 bases at J, with 9 bases in the middle.

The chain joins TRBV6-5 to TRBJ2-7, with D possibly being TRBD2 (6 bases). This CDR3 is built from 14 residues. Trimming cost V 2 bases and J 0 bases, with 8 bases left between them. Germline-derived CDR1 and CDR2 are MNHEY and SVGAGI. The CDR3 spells CASSYLTSSYEQYF. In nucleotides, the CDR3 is TGTGCCAGCAGTTACCTGACTAGCTCCTACGAGCAGTACTTC.

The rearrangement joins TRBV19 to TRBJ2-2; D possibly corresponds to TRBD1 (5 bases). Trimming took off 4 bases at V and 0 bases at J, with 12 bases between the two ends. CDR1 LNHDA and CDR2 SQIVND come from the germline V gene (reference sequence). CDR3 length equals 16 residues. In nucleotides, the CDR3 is TGTGCCAGTAGTACCCTCGGACATCCGAACACCGGGGAGCTGTTTTTT. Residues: CASSTLGHPNTGELFF.

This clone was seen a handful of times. The CDR3 here is CASSISLFGTSGRLDNEQFF. DNA of the CDR3: TGTGCCAGTAGTATTAGCCTATTTGGGACTAGCGGGAGGTTAGACAATGAGCAGTTCTTC. The V gene is TRBV19, the J gene TRBJ2-1; 15 positions match TRBD2. This CDR3 spans 20 amino acids. J gave up 5 bases and V 3 bases, and 14 bases lay outside the gene matches. Per germline, CDR1 LNHDA and CDR2 SQIVND (reference sequence).

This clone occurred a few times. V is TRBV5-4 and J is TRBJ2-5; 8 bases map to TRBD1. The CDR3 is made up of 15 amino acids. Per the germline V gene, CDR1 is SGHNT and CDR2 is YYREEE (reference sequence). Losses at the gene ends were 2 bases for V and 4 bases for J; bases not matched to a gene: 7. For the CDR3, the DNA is TGTGCCAGCAGCTTCTTCGGCAGGGGGCCAGAGACCCAGTACTTC. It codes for CASSFFGRGPETQYF.

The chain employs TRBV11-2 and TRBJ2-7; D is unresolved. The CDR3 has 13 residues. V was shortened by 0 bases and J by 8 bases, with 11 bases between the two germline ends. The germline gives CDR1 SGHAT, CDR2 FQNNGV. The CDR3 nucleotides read TGTGCCAGCAGCTTAGAGAGGTTGGCGCAGCAGTACTTC. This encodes CASSLERLAQQYF. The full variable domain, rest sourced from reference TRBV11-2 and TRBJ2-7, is EAGVAQSPRYKIIEKRQSVAFWCNPISGHATLYWYQQILGQGPKLLIQFQNNGVVDDSQLPKDRFSAERLKGVDSTLKIQPAKLEDSAVYLCASSLERLAQQYFGPGTRLTVT.

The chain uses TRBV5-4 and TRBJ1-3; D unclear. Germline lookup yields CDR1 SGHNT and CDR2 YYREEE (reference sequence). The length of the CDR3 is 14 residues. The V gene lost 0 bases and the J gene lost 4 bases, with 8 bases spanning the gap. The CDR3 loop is CASSLGGAGNTIYF. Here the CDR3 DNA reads TGTGCCAGCAGCTTGGGGGGTGCCGGAAACACCATATATTTT. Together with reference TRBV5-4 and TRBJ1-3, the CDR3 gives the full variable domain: ETGVTQSPTHLIKTRGQQVTLRCSSQSGHNTVSWYQQALGQGPQFIFQYYREEENGRGNFPPRFSGLQFPNYSSELNVNALELDDSALYLCASSLGGAGNTIYFGEGSWLTVV.

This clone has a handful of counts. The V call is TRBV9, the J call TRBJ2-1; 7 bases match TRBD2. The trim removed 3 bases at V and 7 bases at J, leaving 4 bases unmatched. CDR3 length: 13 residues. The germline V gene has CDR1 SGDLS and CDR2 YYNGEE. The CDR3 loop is CASSASGVNEQFF. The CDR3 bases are TGTGCCAGCAGCGCCAGCGGGGTAAATGAGCAGTTCTTC.

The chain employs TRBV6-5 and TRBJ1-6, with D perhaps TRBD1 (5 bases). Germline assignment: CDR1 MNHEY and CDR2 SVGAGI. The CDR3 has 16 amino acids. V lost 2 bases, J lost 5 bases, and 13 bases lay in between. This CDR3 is CASSYTGTWDNSPLHF. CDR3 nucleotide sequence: TGTGCCAGCAGTTACACCGGGACCTGGGATAATTCACCCCTCCACTTT.

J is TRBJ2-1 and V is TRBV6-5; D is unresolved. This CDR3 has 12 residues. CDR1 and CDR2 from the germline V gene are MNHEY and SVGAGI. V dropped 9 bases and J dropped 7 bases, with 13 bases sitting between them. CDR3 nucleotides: TGTGCCAGGTCCATACATGGGAATGAGCAGTTCTTC. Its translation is CARSIHGNEQFF.

The chain's CDR3 is CASSFRSLGTELYGYTF. In DNA, the CDR3 is TGTGCCAGCAGTTTCCGTAGTCTTGGGACGGAACTCTATGGCTACACCTTC. This rearrangement joins TRBV27 to TRBJ1-2; D is possibly TRBD1 (5 bases). The CDR3 length is 17 residues. Germline CDR1 reads MNHEY; CDR2 reads SMNVEV (reference sequence). With 3 bases removed from V and 4 bases from J, the gap between germline ends came to 21 bases.

The CDR3 protein is CASSLLQSSYNEQFF. CDR3 in DNA: TGTGCCAGCAGCTTACTCCAAAGCTCCTACAATGAGCAGTTCTTC. The rearrangement links TRBV7-2 to TRBJ2-1, with no clear D. CDR3 size: 15 residues. CDR1 and CDR2 from the germline V gene are SGHTA and FQGNSA. Deletions cut 2 bases from V and 0 bases from J, with 8 bases between.

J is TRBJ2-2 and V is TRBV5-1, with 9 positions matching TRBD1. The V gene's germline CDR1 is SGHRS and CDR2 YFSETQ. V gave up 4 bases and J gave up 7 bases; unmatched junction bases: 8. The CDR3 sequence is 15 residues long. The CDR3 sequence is CASSQDRGGSGELFF. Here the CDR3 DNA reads TGCGCCAGCAGCCAGGACAGGGGCGGTAGCGGGGAGCTGTTTTTT.

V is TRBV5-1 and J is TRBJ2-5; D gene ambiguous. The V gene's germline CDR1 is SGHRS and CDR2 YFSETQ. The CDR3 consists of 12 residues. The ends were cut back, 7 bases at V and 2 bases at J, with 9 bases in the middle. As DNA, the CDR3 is TGCGCCAGCCACGTTACACAAGAGACCCAGTACTTC. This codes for CASHVTQETQYF.

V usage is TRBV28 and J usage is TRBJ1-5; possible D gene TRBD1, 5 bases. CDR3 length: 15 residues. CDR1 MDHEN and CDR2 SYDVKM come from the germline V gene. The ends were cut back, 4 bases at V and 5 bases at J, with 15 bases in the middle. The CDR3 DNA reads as TGTGCCAGCAGTTCAGGGTTTGGTAAGGATCAGCCCCAGCATTTT. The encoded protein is CASSSGFGKDQPQHF.

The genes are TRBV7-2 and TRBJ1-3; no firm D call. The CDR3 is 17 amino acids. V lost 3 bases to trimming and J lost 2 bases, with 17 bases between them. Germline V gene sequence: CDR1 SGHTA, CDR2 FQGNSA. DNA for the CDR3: TGTGCCAGCAGCTTCTCCGAGGACCTATATACTGGAAACACCATATATTTT. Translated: CASSFSEDLYTGNTIYF.

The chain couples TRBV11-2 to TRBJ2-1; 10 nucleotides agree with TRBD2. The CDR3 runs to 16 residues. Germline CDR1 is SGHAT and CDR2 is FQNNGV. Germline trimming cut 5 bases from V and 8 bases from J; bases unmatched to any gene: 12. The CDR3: CASSNRGASGRDEQFF. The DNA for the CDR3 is TGTGCCAGCAGCAACCGCGGGGCTAGCGGGAGAGATGAGCAGTTCTTC.

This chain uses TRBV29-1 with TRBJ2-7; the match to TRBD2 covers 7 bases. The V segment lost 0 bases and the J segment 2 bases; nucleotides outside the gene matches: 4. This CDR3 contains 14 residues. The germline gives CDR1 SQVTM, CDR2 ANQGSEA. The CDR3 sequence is CSVEEAGYTYEQYF. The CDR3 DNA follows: TGCAGCGTTGAAGAAGCGGGGTATACCTACGAGCAGTACTTC.

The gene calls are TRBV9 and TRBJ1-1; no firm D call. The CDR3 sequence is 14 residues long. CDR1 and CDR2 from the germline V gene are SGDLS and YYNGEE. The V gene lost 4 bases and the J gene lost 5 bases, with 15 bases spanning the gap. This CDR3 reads CASSPWGRGTEAFF. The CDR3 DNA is TGTGCCAGCAGCCCCTGGGGTCGTGGGACTGAAGCTTTCTTT.

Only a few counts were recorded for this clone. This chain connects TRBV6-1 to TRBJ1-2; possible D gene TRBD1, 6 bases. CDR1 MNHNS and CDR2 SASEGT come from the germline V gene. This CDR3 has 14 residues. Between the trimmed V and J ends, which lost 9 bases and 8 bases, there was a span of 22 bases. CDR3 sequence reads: CASIGQSGGSGYTF. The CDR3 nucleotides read TGTGCCAGTATAGGACAGTCTGGGGGTTCGGGCTACACCTTC.

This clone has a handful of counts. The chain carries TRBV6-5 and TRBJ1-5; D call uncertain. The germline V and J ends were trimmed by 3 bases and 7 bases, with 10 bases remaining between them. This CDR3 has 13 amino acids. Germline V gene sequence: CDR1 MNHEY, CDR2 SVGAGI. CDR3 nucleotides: TGTGCCAGCAGTTATCCCCAGGCACAGCCCCAGCATTTT. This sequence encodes CASSYPQAQPQHF.

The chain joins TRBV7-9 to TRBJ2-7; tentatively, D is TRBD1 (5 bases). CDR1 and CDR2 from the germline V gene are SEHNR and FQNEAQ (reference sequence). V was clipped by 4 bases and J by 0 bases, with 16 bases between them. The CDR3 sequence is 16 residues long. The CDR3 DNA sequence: TGTGCCAGCAGCTCCCCCCTGGGGCCAAGCTCCTACGAGCAGTACTTC. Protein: CASSSPLGPSSYEQYF.

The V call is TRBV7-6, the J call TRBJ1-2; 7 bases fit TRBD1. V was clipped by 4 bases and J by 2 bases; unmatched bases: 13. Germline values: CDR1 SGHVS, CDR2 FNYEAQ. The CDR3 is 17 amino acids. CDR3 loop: CASSSPGGTTGNYGYTF. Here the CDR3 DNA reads TGTGCCAGCAGCTCCCCAGGGGGGACGACAGGAAACTATGGCTACACCTTC.

The CDR3 here is CASSQDLASGRYNEQFF. The CDR3 region has the DNA TGCGCCAGCAGCCAAGATCTTGCTAGCGGGAGATACAATGAGCAGTTCTTC. The gene calls are TRBV4-3 and TRBJ2-1, with TRBD2 matching 10 bases. J gave up 4 bases and V 0 bases, and 6 bases lay outside the gene matches. Per the germline V gene, CDR1 is LGHNA and CDR2 is YSLEER. There are 17 residues in the CDR3.

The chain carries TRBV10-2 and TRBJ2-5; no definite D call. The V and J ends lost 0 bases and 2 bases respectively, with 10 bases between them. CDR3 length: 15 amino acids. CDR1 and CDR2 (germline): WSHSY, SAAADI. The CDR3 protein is CASSESWARQETQYF. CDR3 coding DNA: TGCGCCAGCAGTGAGTCGTGGGCCAGACAAGAGACCCAGTACTTC.

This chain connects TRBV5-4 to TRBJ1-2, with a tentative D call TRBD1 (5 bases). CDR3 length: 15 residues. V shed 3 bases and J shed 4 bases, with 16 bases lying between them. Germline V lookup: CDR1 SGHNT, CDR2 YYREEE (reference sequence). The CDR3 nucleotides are TGTGCCAGCAGCTCCCCGGGACCCGGGGCCTATGGCTACACCTTC. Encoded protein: CASSSPGPGAYGYTF.

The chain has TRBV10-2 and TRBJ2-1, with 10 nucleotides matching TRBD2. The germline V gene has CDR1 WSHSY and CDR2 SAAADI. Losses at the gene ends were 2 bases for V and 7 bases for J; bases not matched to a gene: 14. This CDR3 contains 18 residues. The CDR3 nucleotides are TGCGCCAGCAGTGAGATAGGGCTGGCAGCGGGAGGGAGAAATGAGCAGTTCTTC. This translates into CASSEIGLAAGGRNEQFF.

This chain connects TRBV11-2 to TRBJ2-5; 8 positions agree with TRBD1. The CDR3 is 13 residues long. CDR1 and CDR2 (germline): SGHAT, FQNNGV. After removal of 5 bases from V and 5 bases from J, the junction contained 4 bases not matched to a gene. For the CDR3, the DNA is TGTGCCAGCAGCCCAGGGGGCGGGGAGACCCAGTACTTC. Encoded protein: CASSPGGGETQYF. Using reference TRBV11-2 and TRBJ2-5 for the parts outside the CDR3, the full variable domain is EAGVAQSPRYKIIEKRQSVAFWCNPISGHATLYWYQQILGQGPKLLIQFQNNGVVDDSQLPKDRFSAERLKGVDSTLKIQPAKLEDSAVYLCASSPGGGETQYFGPGTRLLVL.

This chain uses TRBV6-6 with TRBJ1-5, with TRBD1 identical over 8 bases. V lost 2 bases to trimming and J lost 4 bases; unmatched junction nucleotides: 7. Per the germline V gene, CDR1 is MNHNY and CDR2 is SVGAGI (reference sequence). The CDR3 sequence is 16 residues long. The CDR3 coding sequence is TGTGCCAGCAGTTACCAACAGGGGGGTGAGAATCAGCCCCAGCATTTT. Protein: CASSYQQGGENQPQHF.

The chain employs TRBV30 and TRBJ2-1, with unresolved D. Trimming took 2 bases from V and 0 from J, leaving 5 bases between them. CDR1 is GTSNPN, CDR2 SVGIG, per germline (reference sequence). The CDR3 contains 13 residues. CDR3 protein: CAWSRFSYNEQFF. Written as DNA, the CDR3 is TGTGCCTGGAGTAGGTTCTCCTACAATGAGCAGTTCTTC.